This T cell receptor beta chain was sequenced in a study of cytomegalovirus exposure and HLA in healthy donors. On the study more broadly: An analysis done earlier identified about 120 million unique TCR beta sequences from about 179 million T cells. The Caucasian-associated ancestry cluster held under 90% of 300 to 450 genotyped donors.

It was healthy bone marrow donors who served as donors. The germline gives CDR1 MNHNY, CDR2 SVGAGI (reference sequence). The CDR3 runs to 12 residues. V shed 5 bases and J 7 bases; nucleotides not matched to a gene: 4. Study-wide findings and caveats: The sole available immune exposure information was CMV serostatus.

In the case of this clone: The antigen is unknown.

Researchers ran the PCR with 60 Vbeta and 13 Jbeta primers. Libraries were prepared by immunoSEQ multiplex PCR; TCRdb keeps only in-frame clonotypes and omits some of them. The data contain 160,000 or so clones, less than 80% of them singletons. The chain is built from TRBV6-6 and TRBJ2-7; 8 positions match TRBD1. The source of this sequence is a man in his forties in good health and CMV-seronegative. Sequencing was carried out using PBMCs. In DNA, the CDR3 is TGTGCCAGCAGTCAGGGGGCGCGGGAGCAGTACTTC. This encodes CASSQGAREQYF.